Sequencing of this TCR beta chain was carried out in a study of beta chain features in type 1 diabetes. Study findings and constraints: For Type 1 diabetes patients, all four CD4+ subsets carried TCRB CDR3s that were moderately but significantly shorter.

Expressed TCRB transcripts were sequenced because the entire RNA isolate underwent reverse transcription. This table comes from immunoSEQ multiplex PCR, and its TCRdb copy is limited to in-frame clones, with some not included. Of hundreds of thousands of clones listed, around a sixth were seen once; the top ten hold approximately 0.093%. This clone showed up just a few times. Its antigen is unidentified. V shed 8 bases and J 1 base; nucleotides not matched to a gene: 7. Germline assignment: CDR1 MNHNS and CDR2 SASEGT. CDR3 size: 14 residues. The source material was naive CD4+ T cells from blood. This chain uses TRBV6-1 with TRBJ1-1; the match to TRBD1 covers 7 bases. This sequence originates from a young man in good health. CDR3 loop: CASPRWTGNTEAFF. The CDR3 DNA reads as TGTGCCAGCCCCAGATGGACAGGGAACACTGAAGCTTTCTTT.